This T cell receptor beta chain was documented in a study of T cells after yellow fever vaccination. Study-wide findings and caveats: Clonotypes appearing in both CD4 and CD8 compartments existed, and their share was small. The study found a weaker secondary response that peaked faster, day 5 versus 15.

This clonotype appeared a few times. Antigen unknown. Germline assignment: CDR1 SGHTA and CDR2 FQGNSA. The CDR3 extends over 14 amino acids. V gave up 4 bases and J gave up 1 base, with 10 bases separating them. TCRdb ran MiXCR on the 5' RACE reads and lists one entry per CDR3 protein. The sample includes about 320,000 distinct CDR3 sequences, roughly a tenth of them seen just once. The origin of this receptor is a man aged 18 to 30 who received the YFV17D yellow fever vaccine. Sequencing was performed on CD4+ T cells sorted from PBMCs, taken 45 days after the yellow fever booster vaccination. The J gene is TRBJ2-5, the V gene TRBV7-2; D perhaps matches TRBD1 (6 bases). Here the CDR3 DNA reads TGTGCCAGCAGCTCACAGGGATTCCAAGAGACCCAGTACTTC. Its protein product is CASSSQGFQETQYF.